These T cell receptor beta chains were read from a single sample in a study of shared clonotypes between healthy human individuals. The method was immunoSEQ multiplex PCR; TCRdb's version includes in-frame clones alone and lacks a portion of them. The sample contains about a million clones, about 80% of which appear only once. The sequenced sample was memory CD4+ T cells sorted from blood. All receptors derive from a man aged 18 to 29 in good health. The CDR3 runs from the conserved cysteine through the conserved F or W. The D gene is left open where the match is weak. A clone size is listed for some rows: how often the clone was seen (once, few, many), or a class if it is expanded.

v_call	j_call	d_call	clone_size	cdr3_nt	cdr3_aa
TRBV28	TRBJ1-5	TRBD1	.	TGTGCCAGCAGTTTAAGGGGGCAGAATCAGCCCCAGCATTTT	CASSLRGQNQPQHF
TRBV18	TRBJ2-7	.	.	TGTGCCAGCTCACCATTTGGGGAGTACGAGCAGTACTTC	CASSPFGEYEQYF
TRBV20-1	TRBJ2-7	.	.	TGCAGTGCCCCCACTCCCTACGAGCAGTACTTC	CSAPTPYEQYF
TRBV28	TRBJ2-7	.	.	TGTGCCAGCAGTTTAGAATTGAGCTCCTACGAGCAGTACTTC	CASSLELSSYEQYF
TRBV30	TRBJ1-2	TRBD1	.	TGTGCCCGGGTATTTGGACAGGGCTCTGGCTACACCTTC	CARVFGQGSGYTF
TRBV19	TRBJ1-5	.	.	TGTGCCAGTAGCCGACAGAGCAATCAGCCCCAGCATTTT	CASSRQSNQPQHF
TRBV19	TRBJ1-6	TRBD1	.	TGTGCCAGTACCCAAATGGGACAGGGTAATTCACCCCTCCACTTT	CASTQMGQGNSPLHF
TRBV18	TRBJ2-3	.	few	TGTGCCAGCTCACCGTCGGAACAGGGAGCTACGCAGTATTTT	CASSPSEQGATQYF
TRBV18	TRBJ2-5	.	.	TGTGCCAGCTCACCACCTAGTTGGGAGACCCAGTACTTC	CASSPPSWETQYF
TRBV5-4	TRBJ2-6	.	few	TGTGCCAGCAGCCGGGACACTGGCGTCCTGACTTTC	CASSRDTGVLTF
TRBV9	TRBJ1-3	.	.	TGTGCCAGCAGCGCGGCCTCCTCTGGAAACACCATATATTTT	CASSAASSGNTIYF
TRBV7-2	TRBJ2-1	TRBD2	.	TGTGCCAGCAGGGGGACTAGCGGGAGCCGAAGCTACAATGAGCAGTTCTTC	CASRGTSGSRSYNEQFF
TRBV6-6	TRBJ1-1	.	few	TGTGCCAGCAGTTACCCCATCACTGAAGCTTTCTTT	CASSYPITEAFF
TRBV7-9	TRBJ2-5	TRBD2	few	TGTGCCAGCAGCGACCAACTAGCGGGGCGTTGGGAGACCCAGTACTTC	CASSDQLAGRWETQYF
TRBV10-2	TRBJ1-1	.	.	TGCGCCAGCAGTGAGTGGCAACTTGAAGCTTTCTTT	CASSEWQLEAFF
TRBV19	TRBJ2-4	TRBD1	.	TGTGCCAGTAGTCCACAGGGGATTTTAGCCAAAAACATTCAGTACTTC	CASSPQGILAKNIQYF
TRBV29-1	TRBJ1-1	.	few	TGCAGCGTTGGCGGACAAGAAGCTTTCTTT	CSVGGQEAFF
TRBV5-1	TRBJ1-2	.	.	TGCGCCAGCAGCTTGGCCGGGGGGGCCGCTGGCTACACCTTC	CASSLAGGAAGYTF
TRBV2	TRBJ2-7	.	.	TGTGCCAGCAGACCTAACTACGAGCAGTACTTC	CASRPNYEQYF
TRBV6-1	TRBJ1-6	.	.	TGTGCCAGCAGTGAAGCCCCGGTGAGCTCCTATAATTCACCCCTCCACTTT	CASSEAPVSSYNSPLHF
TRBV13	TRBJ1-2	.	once	TGTGCCAGCAGCCCGAGGACGGGGGGCTACACCTTC	CASSPRTGGYTF
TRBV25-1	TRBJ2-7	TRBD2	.	TGTGCCAGCAGTGAAGGAAGCGGGAGATCCTACGAGCAGTACTTC	CASSEGSGRSYEQYF
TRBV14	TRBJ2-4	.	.	TGTGCCAGCAGCCAAGATCCGAAGGGGCACATTCAGTACTTC	CASSQDPKGHIQYF
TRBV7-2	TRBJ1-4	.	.	TGTGCCAGCAGCTTGAGGACCGAAGGGGAAAAACTGTTTTTT	CASSLRTEGEKLFF
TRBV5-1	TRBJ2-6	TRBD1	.	TGCGCCAGCAGCCCCGGACAGGCCTCTCCTCTTTGGGCCAACGTCCTGACTTTC	CASSPGQASPLWANVLTF
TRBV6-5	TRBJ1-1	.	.	TGTGCCAGCAGTTACTTCGGGGAAAGGGGAGGTGAAGCTTTCTTT	CASSYFGERGGEAFF
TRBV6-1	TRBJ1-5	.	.	TGTGCCAGCAGCGCCCAGCATTTT	CASSAQHF
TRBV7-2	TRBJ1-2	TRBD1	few	TGTGCCAGCAGCTCCAGGGACAGGGGCGCCTATGGCTACACCTTC	CASSSRDRGAYGYTF
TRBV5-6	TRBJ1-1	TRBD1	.	TGTGCCAGCAGTCGGTCAACCGGGACAGGGCGGCACACTGAAGCTTTCTTT	CASSRSTGTGRHTEAFF
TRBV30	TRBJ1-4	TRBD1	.	TGTGCCTGGAGTAAGGACAGGGGTAATGAAAAACTGTTTTTT	CAWSKDRGNEKLFF
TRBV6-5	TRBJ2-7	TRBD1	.	TGTGCCAGCGGCGAGACAGGGCGCGAGCAGTACTTC	CASGETGREQYF
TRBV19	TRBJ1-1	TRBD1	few	TGTGCCAGTAGTAACGGACAGGGGGCCGTCTCTGAAGCTTTCTTT	CASSNGQGAVSEAFF
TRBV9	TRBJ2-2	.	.	TGTGCCAGCAGTCCCGGGGAATGGACCGGGGAGCTGTTTTTT	CASSPGEWTGELFF
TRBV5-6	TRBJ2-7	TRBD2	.	TGTGCCAGCAGCTTGGATCGAGCGGGACCCTACGAGCAGTACTTC	CASSLDRAGPYEQYF
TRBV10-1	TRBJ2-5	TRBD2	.	TGCGCCAGCAGTCTTAGCGGGGGGGCCTGTTTAGAGACCCAGTACTTC	CASSLSGGACLETQYF
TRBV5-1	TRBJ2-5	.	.	TGCGCCAGCAGCTTGGGGACAGTCCACGGGGAGACCCAGTACTTC	CASSLGTVHGETQYF
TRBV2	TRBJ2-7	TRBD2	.	TGTGCCAGCAGTGCCCGTACTAGCGGGGGAGACGAGCAGTACTTC	CASSARTSGGDEQYF
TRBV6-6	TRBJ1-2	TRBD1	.	TGTGCCAGCAGTCGGTCCCTGACAGGGGCGGCCTATGGCTACACCTTC	CASSRSLTGAAYGYTF
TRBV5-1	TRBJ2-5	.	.	TGCGCCAGCAGCTCGGGGGTCGGGGAGACCCAGTACTTC	CASSSGVGETQYF
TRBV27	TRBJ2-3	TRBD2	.	TGTGCCAGCAGCAGACTAGCCGCCGTCACAGATACGCAGTATTTT	CASSRLAAVTDTQYF
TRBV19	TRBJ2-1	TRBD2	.	TGTGCCAGCTCCCGGACTAGCGGGAGGGCCAGCTCCTACAATGAGCAGTTCTTC	CASSRTSGRASSYNEQFF
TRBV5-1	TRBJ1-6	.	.	TGCGCCAGCAGCTTGGAAGGGAAGTCCTATAATTCACCCCTCCACTTT	CASSLEGKSYNSPLHF
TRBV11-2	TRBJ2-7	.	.	TGTGCCAGCAGCTCCGCCGGGACATCCCACGAGCAGTACTTC	CASSSAGTSHEQYF
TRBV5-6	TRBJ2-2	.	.	TGTGCCAGCAGCTTGGGGAGCCGGACCGGGAACACCGGGGAGCTGTTTTTT	CASSLGSRTGNTGELFF
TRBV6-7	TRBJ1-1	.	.	TGTGCCAGCAGTTACCAGGGGCCAAAGAACACTGAAGCTTTCTTT	CASSYQGPKNTEAFF
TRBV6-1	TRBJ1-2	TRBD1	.	TGTGCCAGCCGGGACAGGGGGTCCAGCTATGGCTACACCTTC	CASRDRGSSYGYTF
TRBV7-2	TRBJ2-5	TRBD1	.	TGTGCCAGCAGCTTCGCCGGACAGGGCCAAGCAGAGACCCAGTACTTC	CASSFAGQGQAETQYF
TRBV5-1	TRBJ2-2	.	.	TGCGCCAGCAGCTTGGTACTCTCACCCGGGGAGCTGTTTTTT	CASSLVLSPGELFF
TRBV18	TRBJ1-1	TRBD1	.	TGTGCCAGCTCACCACCGACAGGGTCGGCGAGGATGAACACTGAAGCTTTCTTT	CASSPPTGSARMNTEAFF
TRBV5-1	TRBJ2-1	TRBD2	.	TGCGCCAGCAGCTTGGCAGCGGGAGCCTACAATGAGCAGTTCTTC	CASSLAAGAYNEQFF
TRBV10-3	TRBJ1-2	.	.	TGTGCCATCAGTGAGGGACGCTATGGCTACACCTTC	CAISEGRYGYTF
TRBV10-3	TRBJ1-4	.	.	TGTGCCATCAGTGAAGGCTTGGGATTCAATGAAAAACTGTTTTTT	CAISEGLGFNEKLFF
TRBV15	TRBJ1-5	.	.	TGTGCCACCAGCACCTCCTCGAATCAGCCCCAGCATTTT	CATSTSSNQPQHF